The rows below give T cell receptor beta chains drawn from one sample of a study of cytomegalovirus exposure and HLA in healthy donors. Here immunoSEQ multiplex PCR was the method, and the copy in TCRdb shows in-frame clones only, minus some. The repertoire includes about 170,000 clones, more than 60% of them detected once, and 3.1% sits in the top ten. The sample consisted of PBMCs. The source of these receptors is a woman between 50 and 59 years old in good health and CMV-seropositive. The CDR3 runs from the conserved cysteine through the conserved F or W. The D gene is left open where the match is weak. Not all rows give a size; the values are once, few, many and, for expanded clones, a class.

clone_size j_call d_call v_call cdr3_nt cdr3_aa
. TRBJ1-5 TRBD1 TRBV2 TGTGCCAGCAGCCAAATAAGGGGGCAGGTAAATCAGCCCCAGCATTTT CASSQIRGQVNQPQHF
. TRBJ1-4 . TRBV6-1 TGTGCCAGCAGTGAACCACATCAGGGATGGAAACTGTTTTTT CASSEPHQGWKLFF
. TRBJ1-2 TRBD1 TRBV6-1 TGTGCCAGCAGTGGATTCCGGGACAGGACGATCTATGGCTACACCTTC CASSGFRDRTIYGYTF
few TRBJ2-3 TRBD2 TRBV4-3 TGCGCCAGCAGCCAAGTCGCGGGCGGGGGAGATACGCAGTATTTT CASSQVAGGGDTQYF
. TRBJ2-1 TRBD2 TRBV4-2 TGTGCCAGCAGCCAAGCGGGACTAGCGGGTGCCTACAATGAGCAGTTCTTC CASSQAGLAGAYNEQFF
. TRBJ2-7 . TRBV7-2 TGTGCCAGCACCGGGGGGGACAGAGCCTACGAGCAGTACTTC CASTGGDRAYEQYF
. TRBJ1-5 TRBD1 TRBV19 TGTGCCAGTAGTGTGGGGACAGGGCCTACACAGCCCCAGCATTTT CASSVGTGPTQPQHF
. TRBJ2-5 TRBD2 TRBV19 TGTGCCAGTAGTAGACTAGCGGGAGAGGTGGAGACCCAGTACTTC CASSRLAGEVETQYF
. TRBJ2-5 . TRBV5-1 TGCGCCAGCAGCTTGGCCCCGGTTAGCGGCAACCAAGAGACCCAGTACTTC CASSLAPVSGNQETQYF
. TRBJ2-1 . TRBV12-5 TGTGCTAGTGGTTTGGGACTCTCGAGCTCCTACAATGAGCAGTTCTTC CASGLGLSSSYNEQFF
once TRBJ2-1 . TRBV2 TGTGCCAGCAGGCTGGACAAAGGGGCCTACAATGAGCAGTTCTTC CASRLDKGAYNEQFF
. TRBJ1-3 . TRBV7-6 TGTGCCAGCAGCTTAGTCGCGCCGTACTCTGGAAACACCATATATTTT CASSLVAPYSGNTIYF
. TRBJ2-7 TRBD1 TRBV28 TGTGCCAGCATCTTAAACGCCGGGGACAGCTACGAGCAGTACTTC CASILNAGDSYEQYF
. TRBJ1-2 . TRBV29-1 TGCAGCGTTGGGCAAAGATCAGACTATGGCTACACCTTC CSVGQRSDYGYTF
. TRBJ2-1 . TRBV7-3 TGTGCCAGCAGCCTCGGGACCTACAATGAGCAGTTCTTC CASSLGTYNEQFF
. TRBJ2-1 TRBD2 TRBV18 TGTGCCAGCTCACCCTCCCAGGTCGGGAGTGGGGGGGATGAGCAGTTCTTC CASSPSQVGSGGDEQFF
. TRBJ2-2 . TRBV5-4 TGTGCCAGCAGCTCCGGGACAACGAACACCGGGGAGCTGTTTTTT CASSSGTTNTGELFF
few TRBJ1-2 TRBD1 TRBV19 TGTGCCAGTAGTGTGGCTCAGGACAGGGCTTTTGGCTACACCTTC CASSVAQDRAFGYTF
. TRBJ1-5 . TRBV15 TGTGCCACCAGAGCAGTAGCCGATAGCAATCAGCCCCAGCATTTT CATRAVADSNQPQHF
once TRBJ2-2 TRBD2 TRBV11-3 TGTGCCAGCAGCTTCCAGCGGGGTATCGCCGGGGAGCTGTTTTTT CASSFQRGIAGELFF
. TRBJ1-1 TRBD1 TRBV7-8 TGTGCCAGCAGCTTAGCACAGGGGAGCACTGAAGCTTTCTTT CASSLAQGSTEAFF
. TRBJ2-7 TRBD2 TRBV18 TGTGCCACCTCGCTAGGCGGGGGCTACGAGCAGTACTTC CATSLGGGYEQYF